The T cell receptor beta chain described here comes from a study of technical replicates of blood from a handful of donors. This clone is a singleton in its sample. Repertoires were generated with immunoSEQ multiplex PCR, while TCRdb's copy carries only in-frame clones and drops some. The repertoire holds fewer than 100,000 clones, with approximately 97% as singletons. What was sequenced was T cells isolated from PBMCs. This clonotype was obtained from a human donor in good health.

CDR3 residues: CASSYPSGEPGELFF. The CDR3 bases are TGTGCCAGCAGTTACCCCTCCGGGGAGCCCGGGGAGCTGTTTTTT. The chain is built from TRBV6-5 and TRBJ2-2, with a possible D match to TRBD2 (5 bases). The CDR3 consists of 15 residues. Germline V gene lookup returns CDR1 MNHEY and CDR2 SVGAGI. Between the trimmed V and J ends, which lost 2 bases and 6 bases, there was a span of 13 bases.